Following are 23 T cell receptor beta chains from one sample sequenced in a study of T-cell reconstitution after alpha-beta-depleted transplantation in children. Unique molecular identifiers were used to barcode this TCRbeta library. Each CDR3 protein gets one entry after TCRdb re-called the PCR reads with MiXCR. Here the sample spans a few hundred thousand distinct CDR3 sequences, about a sixth being singletons. The sample here was PBMCs from the stem cell graft donor, taken from the stem cell graft. These receptor sequences come from a human donor who donated a stem cell graft to a child with acute lymphoblastic leukemia.

This chain joins TRBV5-1 and TRBJ2-1; possibly TRBD1 or TRBD2 for D (6 bases each). The CDR3 has 13 residues. Trimming removed 8 bases from V and 9 bases from J, with 18 bases in between. Germline V CDR1 and CDR2: SGHRS, YFSETQ. The CDR3 sequence: CASKQGGGFEQFF. For the CDR3, the DNA is TGCGCCAGTAAACAGGGAGGCGGATTTGAGCAGTTCTTC. Full variable domain (remainder filled in from reference TRBV5-1 and TRBJ2-1): KAGVTQTPRYLIKTRGQQVTLSCSPISGHRSVSWYQQTPGQGLQFLFEYFSETQRNKGNFPGRFSGRQFSNSRSEMNVSTLELGDSALYLCASKQGGGFEQFFGPGTRLTVL.

This clonotype was recorded a few times. This chain joins TRBV5-1 and TRBJ2-7; 16 bases are shared with TRBD2. The length of the CDR3 is 17 residues. Germline values: CDR1 SGHRS, CDR2 YFSETQ. The junction had 8 bases not matched to a gene; V was cut back by 4 bases and J by 4 bases. CDR3 nucleotide sequence: TGCGCCAGCAGCCTCGCCCCGGGACTAGCGGGAGGGTACGAGCAGTACTTC. Amino acids: CASSLAPGLAGGYEQYF.

The chain uses TRBV7-9 and TRBJ1-1, with D unclear. The V and J ends lost 4 bases and 1 base respectively, with 19 bases between them. The CDR3 has 17 residues. Germline V lookup: CDR1 SEHNR, CDR2 FQNEAQ (reference sequence). CDR3 residues: CASSSGSSLRGNTEAFF. In DNA, the CDR3 is TGTGCCAGCAGCTCCGGGTCCTCTCTGCGTGGGAACACTGAAGCTTTCTTT. The full variable domain, in which reference TRBV7-9 and TRBJ1-1 provide the parts outside the CDR3, is DTGVSQNPRHKITKRGQNVTFRCDPISEHNRLYWYRQTLGQGPEFLTYFQNEAQLEKSRLLSDRFSAERPKGSFSTLEIQRTEQGDSAMYLCASSSGSSLRGNTEAFFGQGTRLTVV.

This clonotype was seen once. The chain employs TRBV6-1 and TRBJ1-1; no clear D. V was clipped by 9 bases and J by 1 base, with 12 bases between them. Germline V CDR1 and CDR2: MNHNS, SASEGT. This CDR3 has 13 residues. CDR3: CASTTVSNTEAFF. The CDR3 DNA sequence: TGTGCCAGTACTACAGTATCGAACACTGAAGCTTTCTTT.

This clonotype came up a few times. V and J are TRBV7-9 and TRBJ1-2, with D perhaps TRBD1 (5 bases). The CDR3 totals 13 residues. Germline V gene data show CDR1 as SEHNR and CDR2 as FQNEAQ (reference sequence). V was cut by 2 bases and J by 8 bases, with 12 bases left in between. The CDR3 loop reads CASSLTAGNGYTF. The CDR3 DNA follows: TGTGCCAGCAGCTTAACCGCAGGGAACGGCTACACCTTC.

The chain has TRBV5-4 and TRBJ2-2; D unresolved. The germline V and J ends were trimmed by 5 bases and 3 bases, with 8 bases remaining between them. CDR1 SGHNT and CDR2 YYREEE come from the germline V gene (reference sequence). This CDR3 comprises 13 residues. The CDR3 reads CASSMTYTGELFF. The CDR3 nucleotides are TGTGCCAGCAGTATGACTTACACCGGGGAGCTGTTTTTT.

The V and J genes are TRBV12-3 or TRBV12-4 and TRBJ2-7; 7 bases map to TRBD2. After removal of 10 bases from V and 1 base from J, the junction contained 7 bases not matched to a gene. The CDR3 has 13 amino acids. CDR3 amino acids: CATGEGPSYEQYF. In DNA, the CDR3 is TGTGCCACCGGGGAGGGGCCATCCTACGAGCAGTACTTC.

The chain recombines TRBV5-1 with TRBJ1-1; D remains unclear. The ends were cut back, 2 bases at V and 0 bases at J, with 17 bases in the middle. The CDR3 loop spans 17 amino acids. Germline CDR1 is SGHRS and CDR2 is YFSETQ. The CDR3 nucleotides read TGCGCCAGCAGCTTAGCTTCAAATTCTTTTATGAACACTGAAGCTTTCTTT. Translation: CASSLASNSFMNTEAFF.

This rearrangement joins TRBV20-1 to TRBJ2-3; 9 bases fit TRBD2. The trim removed 7 bases at V and 3 bases at J, leaving 2 bases unmatched. Germline V gene data show CDR1 as DFQATT and CDR2 as SNEGSKA (reference sequence). This CDR3 is 12 amino acids long. DNA for the CDR3: TGCAGTGGGCGGGAGGGTACAGATACGCAGTATTTT. Protein: CSGREGTDTQYF.

The V gene is TRBV19, the J gene TRBJ2-2; a weak D match, TRBD2 (6 bases). Trimming cost V 7 bases and J 7 bases, with 19 bases left between them. CDR1 is LNHDA, CDR2 SQIVND, per germline (reference sequence). The CDR3 is made up of 15 amino acids. This CDR3 reads CASMSGGGAVGELFF. The CDR3 nucleotides are TGTGCCAGTATGAGTGGTGGAGGGGCAGTCGGGGAGCTGTTTTTT.

The chain couples TRBV25-1 to TRBJ2-1; 9 positions agree with TRBD2. CDR3 length equals 14 residues. Looked up from germline, CDR1 is MGHDK and CDR2 is SYGVNS. Unmatched junction bases numbered 8, after V lost 2 bases and J lost 12 bases. The CDR3: CASSEGGRGRWQFF. In DNA form, the CDR3 reads TGTGCCAGCAGTGAAGGCGGGAGGGGCAGGTGGCAGTTCTTC.

The rearrangement links TRBV4-1 to TRBJ2-1; D uncertain. V lost 4 bases, J lost 7 bases, and 8 bases lay in between. The V gene's germline CDR1 is MGHRA and CDR2 YSYEKL. The CDR3 runs to 12 residues. The CDR3 spells CASSPDVNEQFF. The CDR3 DNA follows: TGCGCCAGCAGCCCAGATGTAAATGAGCAGTTCTTC.

V gene TRBV20-1 combines with J gene TRBJ2-1; TRBD2 aligns across 9 bases. Per the germline V gene, CDR1 is DFQATT and CDR2 is SNEGSKA (reference sequence). V lost 0 bases, J lost 8 bases, and 5 bases stayed unmatched. The CDR3 has 14 amino acids. The CDR3 DNA follows: TGCAGTGCTAGAGAGCAGCGGGAGGTCCATGAGCAGTTCTTC. It encodes CSAREQREVHEQFF.

A few counts support this clonotype. This rearrangement joins TRBV5-1 to TRBJ2-1; 9 bases map to TRBD2. The CDR3 is 15 amino acids. The V gene end was trimmed by 0 bases and the J gene end by 9 bases; junction bases not matched to a gene: 7. Germline CDR1 reads SGHRS; CDR2 reads YFSETQ. Here the CDR3 DNA reads TGCGCCAGCAGCTTGGTTGCGGGAGGGCCTGTTGAGCAGTTCTTC. Protein product: CASSLVAGGPVEQFF.

This clonotype has just a few counts. V usage is TRBV21-1 and J usage is TRBJ2-1. TRBV21-1 is reported as a pseudogene. The length of the CDR3 is 17 residues. CDR3 region: CASSKMSKMSSYNEQFF. CDR3 nucleotides: TGTGCCAGCAGCAAAATGAGTAAGATGAGCTCCTACAATGAGCAGTTCTTC.

The chain recombines TRBV12-3 or TRBV12-4 with TRBJ2-1; no firm D call. Trimming shortened V by 1 base and J by 8 bases, and 12 bases separated the two germline ends. CDR3 size: 14 residues. The CDR3 here is CASSLGSNSYEQFF. The CDR3 DNA reads TGTGCCAGCAGTTTAGGGTCCAATTCCTATGAGCAGTTCTTC.

This clonotype was seen only a few times. An end of the junction does not agree with germline; a read error may underlie this. This chain links TRBV5-1 with TRBJ1-3; the match to TRBD1 covers 7 bases. CDR3 length: 17 residues. Germline CDR1 SGHRS, CDR2 YFSETQ. CDR3 sequence reads: CASSLGTYRGLGTTIYF. The CDR3 coding sequence is TGCGCCAGCAGCTTGGGAACCTACAGGGGCCTGGGAACCACCATATATTTT.

This clonotype showed up just once. The chain carries TRBV3-1 and TRBJ1-1; tentative D call: TRBD1 (6 bases). With 4 bases removed from V and 4 bases from J, the gap between germline ends came to 13 bases. The CDR3 loop spans 14 amino acids. Germline V gene lookup returns CDR1 LGHDT and CDR2 YNNKEL (reference sequence). CDR3 sequence (DNA): TGTGCCAGCAGCCCCTCCCGGGACACCACTGAAGCTTTCTTT. Its protein product is CASSPSRDTTEAFF.

J is TRBJ2-1 and V is TRBV11-1; 9 bases fit TRBD1. CDR1 is SGHAT and CDR2 is FQDESV in the germline V gene (reference sequence). The CDR3 spans 18 residues. V was pared by 1 base and J by 2 bases, with 9 bases of the junction left unmatched. This CDR3 reads CASSLVGVRDRAYNEQFF. DNA for the CDR3: TGTGCCAGCAGCTTAGTAGGGGTTCGGGACAGGGCCTACAATGAGCAGTTCTTC. The variable domain in full, with the rest retrieved from reference TRBV11-1 and TRBJ2-1, is EAEVAQSPRYKITEKSQAVAFWCDPISGHATLYWYRQILGQGPELLVQFQDESVVDDSQLPKDRFSAERLKGVDSTLKIQPAELGDSAMYLCASSLVGVRDRAYNEQFFGPGTRLTVL.

This clonotype appeared a few times. V is TRBV5-5 and J is TRBJ2-1; TRBD2 matches 9 bases. This CDR3 is 14 amino acids long. CDR1 and CDR2 (germline): SGHKS, YYEKEE (reference sequence). V lost 7 bases to trimming and J lost 5 bases; unmatched junction nucleotides: 7. In DNA form, the CDR3 reads TGTGCCAGCTGTAGACTAGCGGTCAACAATGAGCAGTTCTTC. It codes for CASCRLAVNNEQFF.

V is TRBV19 and J is TRBJ1-1; D not certain. Germline-derived CDR1 and CDR2 are LNHDA and SQIVND (reference sequence). This CDR3 has 14 amino acids. V was cut by 5 bases and J by 11 bases, with 21 bases left in between. The CDR3 nucleotides are TGTGCCAGTAGTCCCCCAAGGACCGCTTCCGCGGCTTTCTTT. It specifies CASSPPRTASAAFF. Full variable domain (missing parts from reference TRBV19 and TRBJ1-1): DGGITQSPKYLFRKEGQNVTLSCEQNLNHDAMYWYRQDPGQGLRLIYYSQIVNDFQKGDIAEGYSVSREKKESFPLTVTSAQKNPTAFYLCASSPPRTASAAFFGQGTRLTVV.

The chain combines TRBV5-1 with TRBJ2-7; 10 nucleotides agree with TRBD2. The V and J ends lost 4 bases and 5 bases, in that order; junction bases with no gene match: 12. Germline loops: CDR1 SGHRS, CDR2 YFSETQ. The CDR3 is 16 amino acids. DNA for the CDR3: TGCGCCAGCAGCCTGGGCCGTAGCGGGAGGCTGGACGAGCAGTACTTC. As protein: CASSLGRSGRLDEQYF.

In its sample, this clonotype was seen a few times. This chain connects TRBV15 to TRBJ2-1; D perhaps matches TRBD2 (6 bases). Germline CDR1 is LNHNV and CDR2 is YYDKDF (reference sequence). The CDR3 runs 15 residues. V gave up 4 bases and J gave up 1 base, with 11 bases separating them. In DNA form, the CDR3 reads TGTGCCACCAGCAAAGAACGGGGGTCCTACAATGAGCAGTTCTTC. This gives the protein CATSKERGSYNEQFF.